The source of this T cell receptor beta chain is a study of shared clonotypes between healthy human individuals. General study points: Among donors, sharing of clonotypes was expected to be affected by sequencing depth.

As concerns this clone: Its antigen is as yet unknown.

Trimming left V 0 bases short and J 0 bases short, with 12 bases between. CDR1 is SGHNT and CDR2 is YYREEE in the germline V gene (reference sequence). The CDR3 totals 17 residues. Generated by immunoSEQ multiplex PCR, the TCRdb table keeps only in-frame clones and is missing some. The sample holds 780,000 or so clones, 72% seen once. Both subsets, CD45RA+ naive and CD45RA-negative memory, were split from the CD4+ cells. The sequencing input was memory CD4+ T cells sorted from blood. Subset defined: CD45RA-negative fraction. The clonotype was recovered from a woman in her twenties or thirties in good health. The V call is TRBV5-4, the J call TRBJ2-2; possibly TRBD1 or TRBD2 for D (5 bases each). CDR3: CASSLVLGAANTGELFF. CDR3 in DNA: TGTGCCAGCAGCTTGGTCCTCGGGGCCGCGAACACCGGGGAGCTGTTTTTT. The complete variable domain, with remaining parts taken from reference TRBV5-4 and TRBJ2-2, reads ETGVTQSPTHLIKTRGQQVTLRCSSQSGHNTVSWYQQALGQGPQFIFQYYREEENGRGNFPPRFSGLQFPNYSSELNVNALELDDSALYLCASSLVLGAANTGELFFGEGSRLTVL.